The TCR beta chain described here comes from a study of T cell changes during pregnancy in multiple sclerosis. Assay: immunoSEQ multiplex PCR; the TCRdb copy retains only in-frame clones and omits some. This table has 35,000 to 45,000 clones, more than 85% appearing once. Trimming removed 0 bases at V and 1 base at J, with 7 bases between. Germline V gene sequence: CDR1 MNHEY, CDR2 SVGAGI. CDR3 length: 14 residues. The starting material was CD8+ T cells from peripheral blood mononuclear cells, obtained in the first trimester of pregnancy. The rearrangement links TRBV6-5 to TRBJ2-7; unclear D gene. This TCR derives from a female donor with multiple sclerosis, enrolled in a pregnancy study. The CDR3 is CASSYSGSSYEQYF. The CDR3 DNA follows: TGTGCCAGCAGTTACTCTGGCAGTTCCTACGAGCAGTACTTC.